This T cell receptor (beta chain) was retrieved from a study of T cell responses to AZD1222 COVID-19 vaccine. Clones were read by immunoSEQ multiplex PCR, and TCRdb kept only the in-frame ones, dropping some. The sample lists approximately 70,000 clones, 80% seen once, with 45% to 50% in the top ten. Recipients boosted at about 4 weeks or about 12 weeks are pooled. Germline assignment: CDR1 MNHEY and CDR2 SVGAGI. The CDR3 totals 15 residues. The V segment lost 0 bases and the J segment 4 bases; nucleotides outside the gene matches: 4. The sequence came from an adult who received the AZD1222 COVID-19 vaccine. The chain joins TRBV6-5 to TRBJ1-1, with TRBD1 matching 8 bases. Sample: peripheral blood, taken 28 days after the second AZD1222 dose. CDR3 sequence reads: CASSYSRTGSTEAFF. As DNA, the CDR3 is TGTGCCAGCAGTTACTCCCGGACAGGGTCCACTGAAGCTTTCTTT.